The 10 T cell receptor beta chains listed next were all sequenced from one sample in a study of cytomegalovirus exposure and HLA in healthy donors. PCR employed 60 Vbeta and 13 Jbeta primers. Profiled with immunoSEQ multiplex PCR; TCRdb holds only in-frame clones, not every one. The sample has about 120,000 clones, 60% to 85% seen once. The sample was PBMCs. These TCRs come from a woman under 30 in good health and CMV-seronegative.

CDR3 in amino acids: CASSYLGGMNTEAFF. The CDR3, as DNA: TGTGCCAGCAGTTACCTAGGGGGAATGAACACTGAAGCTTTCTTT. The chain is built from TRBV27 and TRBJ1-1; possible D gene TRBD1, 6 bases. From germline, CDR1 is MNHEY and CDR2 SMNVEV (reference sequence). CDR3 length equals 15 residues. Trimming removed 4 bases from V and 0 bases from J, with 12 bases in between.

This clone was detected only a few times. The chain has TRBV7-6 and TRBJ2-5; D gene uncertain. The CDR3 covers 12 residues. Germline CDR1 and CDR2: SGHVS and FNYEAQ. V was pared by 5 bases and J by 6 bases, with 10 bases between. This chain's CDR3 is CASSPLGQTQYF. In DNA form, the CDR3 reads TGTGCCAGCAGCCCATTGGGCCAGACCCAGTACTTC.

On this clone itself: The missing conserved phenylalanine or tryptophan at the end of this CDR3 makes a read error likely. This chain joins TRBV25-1 and TRBJ1-1; D ambiguous. This CDR3 region has 13 residues. The V gene lost 6 bases and the J gene lost 5 bases, with 13 bases spanning the gap. CDR1 is MGHDK, CDR2 SYGVNS, per germline. As DNA, the CDR3 is TGTGCCAGCAGCGAAAGGAGAGGGACTGAAGCTTTCGTT. This sequence encodes CASSERRGTEAFV.

The rearrangement uses TRBV7-2 and TRBJ2-3; D uncertain. This CDR3 is 14 amino acids long. Trimming pared 5 bases from V and 4 bases from J, leaving 13 bases between. CDR1 is SGHTA, CDR2 FQGNSA, per germline. DNA for the CDR3: TGTGCCAGCAGCACTCTCTCTACCGCAGATACGCAGTATTTT. It encodes CASSTLSTADTQYF.

In this sample, this clone turned up a few times. This chain joins TRBV9 and TRBJ1-2; TRBD1 matches at 8 bases. The length of the CDR3 is 17 residues. Germline CDR1 reads SGDLS; CDR2 reads YYNGEE. V lost 0 bases and J lost 8; bases outside the gene matches: 15. CDR3 sequence reads: CASSVGAEGQARGGYTF. DNA of the CDR3: TGTGCCAGCAGCGTAGGAGCAGAGGGACAGGCCCGTGGAGGCTACACCTTC.

The sample holds one count of this clone. The chain couples TRBV28 to TRBJ1-2; D possibly corresponds to TRBD1 (6 bases). This CDR3 has 13 residues. Trimming stripped 5 bases from V and 2 bases from J, with 9 bases between. Germline V gene data show CDR1 as MDHEN and CDR2 as SYDVKM. CDR3 loop: CASSTQGNYGYTF. The CDR3 DNA is TGTGCCAGCAGTACCCAGGGGAACTATGGCTACACCTTC.

The table lists this clone with a few counts. The junction differs from germline at one of its ends, possibly a read error. The chain carries TRBV9 and TRBJ1-1, with D perhaps TRBD1 (5 bases). This CDR3 spans 13 amino acids. Germline CDR1 reads SGDLS; CDR2 reads YYNGEE. The CDR3 sequence: CASSVRFRAGQVF. Written as DNA, the CDR3 is TGTGCCAGCAGCGTAAGGTTTAGGGCAGGGCAGGTCTTT.

The chain couples TRBV5-1 to TRBJ1-1; D is possibly TRBD1 (5 bases). The CDR3 is 13 residues long. Germline assignment: CDR1 SGHRS and CDR2 YFSETQ. V was clipped by 3 bases and J by 1 base, with 7 bases between them. CDR3 region: CASSSGPNTEAFF. DNA of the CDR3: TGCGCCAGCAGCTCAGGGCCGAACACTGAAGCTTTCTTT.

The rearrangement joins TRBV6-6 to TRBJ1-2, with D possibly being TRBD1 (5 bases). Germline V gives CDR1 MNHNY, CDR2 SVGAGI (reference sequence). V was clipped by 8 bases and J by 8 bases, with 18 bases between them. The CDR3 contains 13 residues. The CDR3 bases are TGTGCCAGCGCCGCAGGGCCCCTTACGGGCTACACCTTC. Translating gives CASAAGPLTGYTF.

This chain's CDR3 is CSVRTGTGSYEQYF. CDR3 nucleotides: TGCAGCGTACGGACCGGGACAGGCTCCTACGAGCAGTACTTC. V gene TRBV29-1 combines with J gene TRBJ2-7, with 8 bases aligning to TRBD1. V dropped 6 bases and J dropped 0; count of bases not matched to a gene: 7. This CDR3 has 14 amino acids. Germline assignment: CDR1 SQVTM and CDR2 ANQGSEA.